The rows below give T cell receptor beta chains drawn from one sample of a study of T cell responses to AZD1222 COVID-19 vaccine. This table comes from immunoSEQ multiplex PCR, and its TCRdb copy is limited to in-frame clones, with some not included. This table holds about 160,000 clones, approximately 90% found once. The sequencing used peripheral blood, collected on day 0 of MenACWY control vaccination. The receptors stem from an adult in good health. CDR3s include the opening cysteine and the closing phenylalanine or tryptophan. D genes are given only for firm matches. Only some rows state a clone size, as once, few, many or a class for expanded clones.

D gene: .; V gene: TRBV7-9; J gene: TRBJ1-4; clone size: .; CDR3 DNA: TGTGCCAGCCGCGGGACAAATGAAAAACTGTTTTTT; CDR3 protein: CASRGTNEKLFF
D gene: TRBD2; V gene: TRBV19; J gene: TRBJ2-7; clone size: .; CDR3 DNA: TGTGCCAGTGGGGGGGACGGATCCTACGAGCAGTACTTC; CDR3 protein: CASGGDGSYEQYF
D gene: TRBD2; V gene: TRBV27; J gene: TRBJ2-1; clone size: .; CDR3 DNA: TGTGCCAGCATGACTAGCGGGGGCAGCTCCTACAATGAGCAGTTCTTC; CDR3 protein: CASMTSGGSSYNEQFF
D gene: TRBD1; V gene: TRBV5-1; J gene: TRBJ2-3; clone size: .; CDR3 DNA: TGCGCCAGCAGCATAGGGACAGGCACAGATACGCAGTATTTT; CDR3 protein: CASSIGTGTDTQYF
D gene: .; V gene: TRBV30; J gene: TRBJ1-6; clone size: .; CDR3 DNA: TGTGCCTGGAGTGTAGAAAATTCACCCCTCCACTTT; CDR3 protein: CAWSVENSPLHF
D gene: .; V gene: TRBV18; J gene: TRBJ2-1; clone size: .; CDR3 DNA: TGTGCCAGCTCACCCCGGGGGGCCCGATACAATGAGCAGTTCTTC; CDR3 protein: CASSPRGARYNEQFF
D gene: .; V gene: TRBV30; J gene: TRBJ1-5; clone size: once; CDR3 DNA: TGTGCCTGGAGCCGCGGGACGGATAGCAATCAGCCCCAGCATTTT; CDR3 protein: CAWSRGTDSNQPQHF
D gene: .; V gene: TRBV28; J gene: TRBJ2-7; clone size: .; CDR3 DNA: TGTGCCAGCAGCAAAGCCTTCTACGAGCAGTACTTC; CDR3 protein: CASSKAFYEQYF
D gene: TRBD2; V gene: TRBV5-1; J gene: TRBJ2-7; clone size: .; CDR3 DNA: TGCGCCAGCAGCCGGGAGGGGCGGGAGACCGAAGAGCAGTACTTC; CDR3 protein: CASSREGRETEEQYF
D gene: TRBD1; V gene: TRBV30; J gene: TRBJ1-5; clone size: once; CDR3 DNA: TGTGCCTGGAGTGGCGGGACAGACGATCAGCCCCAGCATTTT; CDR3 protein: CAWSGGTDDQPQHF
D gene: .; V gene: TRBV28; J gene: TRBJ2-2; clone size: .; CDR3 DNA: TGTGCCAGCAGACCGCCGGGACTGAGGACCGGGGAGCTGTTTTTT; CDR3 protein: CASRPPGLRTGELFF
D gene: .; V gene: TRBV6-4; J gene: TRBJ2-3; clone size: .; CDR3 DNA: TGTGCCACCTCCGGGGGATCGATGGATACGCAGTATTTT; CDR3 protein: CATSGGSMDTQYF
D gene: TRBD1; V gene: TRBV30; J gene: TRBJ1-2; clone size: .; CDR3 DNA: TGTGCCTGGAGTCCCCCGGGACAGATGAACTATGGCTACACCTTC; CDR3 protein: CAWSPPGQMNYGYTF
D gene: .; V gene: TRBV6-5; J gene: TRBJ1-4; clone size: .; CDR3 DNA: TGTGCCAGCGGGCAACAGTATACTGAAAAACTGTTTTTT; CDR3 protein: CASGQQYTEKLFF
D gene: .; V gene: TRBV11-2; J gene: TRBJ1-4; clone size: .; CDR3 DNA: TGTGCCAGCAGCTTAGCCAGAAATGAAAAACTGTTTTTT; CDR3 protein: CASSLARNEKLFF
D gene: .; V gene: TRBV10-3; J gene: TRBJ2-2; clone size: .; CDR3 DNA: TGTGCCATCAGGGGACCTAGGGCCGGGGAGCTGTTTTTT; CDR3 protein: CAIRGPRAGELFF
D gene: .; V gene: TRBV7-2; J gene: TRBJ2-5; clone size: .; CDR3 DNA: TGTGCCAGCAGCTTAGAGATCCAGTACCAAGAGACCCAGTACTTC; CDR3 protein: CASSLEIQYQETQYF
D gene: TRBD2; V gene: TRBV7-6; J gene: TRBJ2-3; clone size: .; CDR3 DNA: TGTGCCAGCTCCTCGGCGGGAGATGGAGATACGCAGTATTTT; CDR3 protein: CASSSAGDGDTQYF
D gene: .; V gene: TRBV7-2; J gene: TRBJ2-7; clone size: .; CDR3 DNA: TGTGCCAGCAGCTTCCTATCAGATTCCTACGAGCAGTACTTC; CDR3 protein: CASSFLSDSYEQYF
D gene: TRBD2; V gene: TRBV11-3; J gene: TRBJ2-7; clone size: .; CDR3 DNA: TGTGCCAGCAGCGCGGCTAGCGGGATGGCCCACGAGCAGTACTTC; CDR3 protein: CASSAASGMAHEQYF
D gene: .; V gene: TRBV5-1; J gene: TRBJ2-3; clone size: .; CDR3 DNA: TGCGCCAGCAGCTTGTCCGGGGCGGTAGACACAGATACGCAGTATTTT; CDR3 protein: CASSLSGAVDTDTQYF
D gene: .; V gene: TRBV7-3; J gene: TRBJ2-1; clone size: .; CDR3 DNA: TGTGCCAGCAGCTTAAGCGGCGGGTCCTACAATGAGCAGTTCTTC; CDR3 protein: CASSLSGGSYNEQFF
D gene: TRBD2; V gene: TRBV19; J gene: TRBJ2-2; clone size: .; CDR3 DNA: TGTGCCAGTAAAATAGCGGGAGTAGGGACCGGGGAGCTGTTTTTT; CDR3 protein: CASKIAGVGTGELFF
D gene: .; V gene: TRBV7-2; J gene: TRBJ2-1; clone size: .; CDR3 DNA: TGTGCCAGCAGCTTAGTGGGTTACAATGAGCAGTTCTTC; CDR3 protein: CASSLVGYNEQFF
D gene: TRBD2; V gene: TRBV7-2; J gene: TRBJ2-2; clone size: .; CDR3 DNA: TGTGCCAGCAGCTCAAGCGGGAGCCCCGGGGAGCTGTTTTTT; CDR3 protein: CASSSSGSPGELFF
D gene: .; V gene: TRBV7-2; J gene: TRBJ2-3; clone size: once; CDR3 DNA: TGTGCCAGCAGCTCCCAGGCGCGGGGGCTTGGGTATTTT; CDR3 protein: CASSSQARGLGYF
D gene: TRBD2; V gene: TRBV5-1; J gene: TRBJ2-3; clone size: .; CDR3 DNA: TGCGCCAGCAGCGGGGGACTAGCGGGAGTTCTTAGCACAGATACGCAGTATTTT; CDR3 protein: CASSGGLAGVLSTDTQYF
D gene: .; V gene: TRBV6-1; J gene: TRBJ2-7; clone size: .; CDR3 DNA: TGTGCCAGCAGTGAACCAAATAACAGGTGGTACGAGCAGTACTTC; CDR3 protein: CASSEPNNRWYEQYF
D gene: TRBD1; V gene: TRBV19; J gene: TRBJ2-5; clone size: .; CDR3 DNA: TGTGCCAGTAGTGGAAAACCGGGACAGGGTTCGGAGACCCAGTACTTC; CDR3 protein: CASSGKPGQGSETQYF
D gene: .; V gene: TRBV5-5; J gene: TRBJ2-3; clone size: .; CDR3 DNA: TGTGCCAGCAGCCCCCGGGCCAGCTTCACGCAGTATTTT; CDR3 protein: CASSPRASFTQYF
D gene: TRBD1; V gene: TRBV10-3; J gene: TRBJ2-1; clone size: .; CDR3 DNA: TGTGCCATCAGTGAGCAGGGACCGGGACAGGGGAACAATGAGCAGTTCTTC; CDR3 protein: CAISEQGPGQGNNEQFF
D gene: .; V gene: TRBV12-5; J gene: TRBJ1-1; clone size: .; CDR3 DNA: TGTGCTAGTGGGGTTGGACGGACTGAAGCTTTCTTT; CDR3 protein: CASGVGRTEAFF
D gene: .; V gene: TRBV7-6; J gene: TRBJ1-4; clone size: .; CDR3 DNA: TGTGCCAGCAGCCCAGGTCCAGGGATTCACGAAAAACTGTTTTTT; CDR3 protein: CASSPGPGIHEKLFF
D gene: TRBD1; V gene: TRBV5-6; J gene: TRBJ2-7; clone size: .; CDR3 DNA: TGTGCCAGCAGCAAAACAGGGGTTCGAGAGCAGTACTTC; CDR3 protein: CASSKTGVREQYF
D gene: .; V gene: TRBV27; J gene: TRBJ1-2; clone size: .; CDR3 DNA: TGTGCCAGCAGTTCCCGTGTCACTAACTATGGCTACACCTTC; CDR3 protein: CASSSRVTNYGYTF
D gene: .; V gene: TRBV6-5; J gene: TRBJ2-1; clone size: .; CDR3 DNA: TGTGCCAGCAGTTCCCCAGGGGGGTCGAACAATGAGCAGTTCTTC; CDR3 protein: CASSSPGGSNNEQFF
D gene: .; V gene: TRBV5-1; J gene: TRBJ1-2; clone size: .; CDR3 DNA: TGCGCCAGCAGCGAGGGAGGACCCGCTAACTATGGCTACACCTTC; CDR3 protein: CASSEGGPANYGYTF
D gene: .; V gene: TRBV13; J gene: TRBJ1-2; clone size: .; CDR3 DNA: TGTGCCAGCAGCTTAGGGGAGATCTATGGCTACACCTTC; CDR3 protein: CASSLGEIYGYTF
D gene: .; V gene: TRBV4-2; J gene: TRBJ1-2; clone size: .; CDR3 DNA: TGTGCCAGCAGCCAAGGAAAGGGCACTAACTATGGCTACACCTTC; CDR3 protein: CASSQGKGTNYGYTF
D gene: TRBD1; V gene: TRBV7-2; J gene: TRBJ1-5; clone size: once; CDR3 DNA: TGTGCCAGCAGCTTGCTTGACAGGGTCGATCAGCCCCAGCATTTT; CDR3 protein: CASSLLDRVDQPQHF